These T cell receptor beta chains were read from a single sample in a study of PD-1 blockade in classical Hodgkin lymphoma. This table comes from immunoSEQ multiplex PCR, and its TCRdb copy is limited to in-frame clones, with some not included. The repertoire holds tens of thousands of clones, about 70% seen once, with 3% to 4% in the top ten. The material was peripheral blood mononuclear cells (PBMCs), obtained before the fourth cycle of nivolumab. The receptor source for this set is a human donor with classical Hodgkin lymphoma. Both conserved end residues are part of each CDR3. Fields, in order: V gene, clone size, J gene, D gene, CDR3 DNA, CDR3 protein. The D gene is left open where the match is weak. Clone size appears in some rows only: once, few, many, or a class for an expanded clone.

>TRBV7-9|-|TRBJ1-4|-
TGTGCCAGCAGCTTAGTAGGCGTGGGACTGTTTTTT
CASSLVGVGLFF
>TRBV7-9|-|TRBJ1-2|-
TGTGCCAGCAGCTTCGGGGCGGGGTATTATGGCTACACCTTC
CASSFGAGYYGYTF
>TRBV18|-|TRBJ2-5|-
TGTGCCAGCTCCGGGGGTTACCAAGAGACCCAGTACTTC
CASSGGYQETQYF
>TRBV9|-|TRBJ1-2|-
TGTGCCAGCAGCGTAAAAGTCACTAATAACTATGGCTACACCTTC
CASSVKVTNNYGYTF
>TRBV27|-|TRBJ1-4|TRBD1
TGTGCCAGCAGTTGGGACAGGGCTGGAGGTGTTGGAAAACTGTTTTTT
CASSWDRAGGVGKLFF
>TRBV19|-|TRBJ1-5|-
TGTGCCAGTAGTTATACCCCAGACAGCACAAATCAGCCCCAGCATTTT
CASSYTPDSTNQPQHF
>TRBV29-1|-|TRBJ2-5|TRBD2
TGCAGCGTTGAATTACTTGGGGGACTAGGAGAGACCCAGTACTTC
CSVELLGGLGETQYF
>TRBV14|few|TRBJ2-7|-
TGTGCCAGCAGCCAAAGGCGCGCCTCCTACGAGCAGTACTTC
CASSQRRASYEQYF
>TRBV18|-|TRBJ2-2|-
TGTGCCAGCTCACCACCTGGGGTCGGGTCCGGGGAGCTGTTTTTT
CASSPPGVGSGELFF
>TRBV10-3|-|TRBJ2-7|-
TGTGCCATCAGTGGGAGAGGGCCCGAGCAGTACTTC
CAISGRGPEQYF
>TRBV11-2|-|TRBJ2-7|TRBD2
TGTGCCAGCAGCTTAGGCCCGACTAGCGGAGGAAAGTACGAGCAGTACTTC
CASSLGPTSGGKYEQYF
>TRBV19|few|TRBJ2-5|TRBD1
TGTGCCAGTAGCCGGACAGGCCTGTATACCCTCCAAGAGACCCAGTACTTC
CASSRTGLYTLQETQYF
>TRBV5-4|-|TRBJ2-1|-
TGCGCCAGCAGCCAAGGCCCCGCAGGGAACTACTACAATGAGCAGTTCTTC
CASSQGPAGNYYNEQFF
>TRBV2|-|TRBJ2-1|TRBD2
TGTGCCAGCAGACGGACTAGCGCCCTAAGGGGTGAGCAGTTCTTC
CASRRTSALRGEQFF
>TRBV5-6|-|TRBJ1-1|-
TGTGCCAGCAGCTTGGGGTTCTACACTGAAGCTTTCTTT
CASSLGFYTEAFF
>TRBV7-2|few|TRBJ2-7|-
TGTGCCAGCAGCTTAGAGGGGCAGCTCCTCTCCTACGAGCAGTACTTC
CASSLEGQLLSYEQYF
>TRBV30|-|TRBJ2-7|-
TGTGCCTGGAGTAGACTCCCCAACGGGCAGTACTTC
CAWSRLPNGQYF
>TRBV9|-|TRBJ1-5|-
TGTGCCAGCAGCTTGGGGGGTGGGGATCAGCCCCAGCATTTT
CASSLGGGDQPQHF
>TRBV19|few|TRBJ2-1|-
TGTGCCAGTAGTATAGTAACCCAGGTCGGAGCCGAGCAGTTCTTC
CASSIVTQVGAEQFF
>TRBV6-6|-|TRBJ2-3|TRBD1
TGTGCCAGCAGTTATAACAGGGGTTCAGATACGCAGTATTTT
CASSYNRGSDTQYF
>TRBV5-1|few|TRBJ2-2|TRBD1
TGCGCCAGCAGCCCGGGACAGTCGAACACCGGGGAGCTGTTTTTT
CASSPGQSNTGELFF
>TRBV6-5|-|TRBJ1-6|-
TGTGCCAGCAGTCTGGATCGGGGTTGGTCACCCCTCCACTTT
CASSLDRGWSPLHF
>TRBV10-3|-|TRBJ2-7|TRBD2
TGTGCCATCAGTGAAGCGGGGGGCTACCCGGGCGAGCAGTACTTC
CAISEAGGYPGEQYF
>TRBV7-2|-|TRBJ2-5|TRBD2
TGTGCCAGCAGCTTAGAACGGTTGCGGGGGGGCGGAGAGACCCAGTACTTC
CASSLERLRGGGETQYF
>TRBV6-5|medium-sized|TRBJ1-2|-
TGTGCCAGCAGTTACTCCGACGGACAACCTTATGGCTACACCTTC
CASSYSDGQPYGYTF
>TRBV29-1|few|TRBJ2-7|TRBD1
TGCAGCGTTTCACTTCGGACAGGTATTACTGCTACTACCTACGAGCAGTACTTC
CSVSLRTGITATTYEQYF
>TRBV7-2|-|TRBJ1-1|-
TGTGCCAGCAGCTCCGGGGGAGCGGAGAAGGTAGCTTTCTTT
CASSSGGAEKVAFF
>TRBV5-1|-|TRBJ2-1|TRBD2
TGCGCCAGCAGCTTAGGCGGGAGTACAACCAATGAGCAGTTCTTC
CASSLGGSTTNEQFF
>TRBV6-5|-|TRBJ1-4|-
TGTGCCAGCAGCTGGGACGGAGAAAAACTGTTTTTT
CASSWDGEKLFF
>TRBV9|-|TRBJ1-1|-
TGTGCCAGCAGCGTAGATCCGCGTGGGAACACTGAAGCTTTCTTT
CASSVDPRGNTEAFF
>TRBV5-8|-|TRBJ1-2|-
TGTGCCAGCAGCTCACACCAGGGGAACTATGGCTACACCTTC
CASSSHQGNYGYTF
>TRBV7-9|-|TRBJ1-4|TRBD1
TGTGCCAGCAGCGAGAAACAGGGGGCAACTAATGAAAAACTGTTTTTT
CASSEKQGATNEKLFF
>TRBV2|few|TRBJ2-1|TRBD1
TGTGCCAGCAGTAAGACAGGGCCGAATGAGCAGTTCTTC
CASSKTGPNEQFF
>TRBV6-4|once|TRBJ2-2|-
TGTGCCAGCAGTGAAGTGTGGGGCCGTAACAAGCGGGCTAACACCGGGGAGCTGTTTTTT
CASSEVWGRNKRANTGELFF
>TRBV6-5|-|TRBJ1-2|-
TGTGCCAACGTTTTGGGTCGGGGCTGTGGCTACACCTTC
CANVLGRGCGYTF
>TRBV10-2|-|TRBJ1-2|-
TGCGCCAGCAGTAAGGACCTCTATGGCTACACCTTC
CASSKDLYGYTF
>TRBV5-1|-|TRBJ2-5|TRBD2
TGCGCCAGCAGCTTGTCGGGGGGGCAAGAGACCCAGTACTTC
CASSLSGGQETQYF
>TRBV4-2|few|TRBJ2-1|TRBD2
TGTGCCTCCAGGGGACTAGCGGGAGACAGCGGGCAGTTCTTC
CASRGLAGDSGQFF
>TRBV19|-|TRBJ1-5|-
TGTGCCAGTAGTATGGCGCACGGCAGCAATCAGCCCCAGCATTTT
CASSMAHGSNQPQHF
>TRBV9|-|TRBJ1-3|-
TGTGCCAGCAGCGTAGTCGGCAGTTCAGGAAACACCATATATTTT
CASSVVGSSGNTIYF
>TRBV10-3|-|TRBJ2-2|TRBD1
TGTGCCACCCGACAGGGCAATACCGGGGAGCTGTTTTTT
CATRQGNTGELFF
>TRBV6-5|-|TRBJ1-4|TRBD1
TGTGCCAGCAGTTACTCGTTCACAGGGGGTCTGTTTTTT
CASSYSFTGGLFF
>TRBV28|medium-sized|TRBJ2-2|-
TGTGCCAGCAGTTTGATAGGGGACACCGGGGAGCTGTTTTTT
CASSLIGDTGELFF
>TRBV19|-|TRBJ1-2|-
TGTGCCAGTAGTATTTCGGGGGTACAGGGATATGGCTACACCTTC
CASSISGVQGYGYTF
>TRBV4-1|-|TRBJ2-7|-
TGCGCCAGCAGCCAAGATGGAGTCTGGAGCTCCTACGAGCAGTACTTC
CASSQDGVWSSYEQYF
>TRBV28|-|TRBJ2-3|TRBD2
TGTGCCAGCAGTTCGACTAGCGGGAGGGCGGATACGCAGTATTTT
CASSSTSGRADTQYF
>TRBV5-6|-|TRBJ2-7|-
TGTGCCAGCAGCTTTAGTTCCTACGAGCAGTACTTC
CASSFSSYEQYF
>TRBV28|-|TRBJ1-2|-
TGTGCCAGCAGTCTTAGGACGAGCGGCTACACCTTC
CASSLRTSGYTF
>TRBV6-5|-|TRBJ2-1|-
TGTGCCAGCAGTTACTCCGGAGATTACAATGAGCAGTTCTTC
CASSYSGDYNEQFF
>TRBV30|few|TRBJ1-2|-
TGTGCCTGGAGTGGCGGAGGGGTGAAGTATGGCTACACCTTC
CAWSGGGVKYGYTF
>TRBV28|-|TRBJ1-6|-
TGTGCCAGCATTAAACAGGGTGGCTCACCCCTCCACTTT
CASIKQGGSPLHF
>TRBV5-6|-|TRBJ1-1|-
TGTGCCAGCAGCTTGGCCACTGAAGCTTTCTTT
CASSLATEAFF
>TRBV9|-|TRBJ1-5|TRBD1
TGTGCCAGCAGCGTAGGTCAGGGGGCCGGGCAGCCCCAGCATTTT
CASSVGQGAGQPQHF
>TRBV6-5|-|TRBJ2-5|-
TGTGCCAGCAGTCCAGGGAGCGGGGAGACCCAGTACTTC
CASSPGSGETQYF
>TRBV7-7|-|TRBJ2-7|-
TGTGCCAGCAGCTTAGAGGGGGCCTACGAGCAGTACTTC
CASSLEGAYEQYF
>TRBV18|many|TRBJ1-1|-
TGTGCCAGCTCACCGGGTACCGGCTCCAACACTGAAGCTTTCTTT
CASSPGTGSNTEAFF
>TRBV27|-|TRBJ2-4|-
TGTGCCAGCAGAACAACAGGGAGGGATGGCAAAAACATTCAGTACTTC
CASRTTGRDGKNIQYF
>TRBV11-2|-|TRBJ1-2|-
TGTGCCAGCAGCTTAGATCTAACAGTTACAGGGTTATATGGCTACACCTTC
CASSLDLTVTGLYGYTF
>TRBV5-1|many|TRBJ2-1|-
TGCGCCAGCAGCACCTCTAGATATGAGCAGTTCTTC
CASSTSRYEQFF